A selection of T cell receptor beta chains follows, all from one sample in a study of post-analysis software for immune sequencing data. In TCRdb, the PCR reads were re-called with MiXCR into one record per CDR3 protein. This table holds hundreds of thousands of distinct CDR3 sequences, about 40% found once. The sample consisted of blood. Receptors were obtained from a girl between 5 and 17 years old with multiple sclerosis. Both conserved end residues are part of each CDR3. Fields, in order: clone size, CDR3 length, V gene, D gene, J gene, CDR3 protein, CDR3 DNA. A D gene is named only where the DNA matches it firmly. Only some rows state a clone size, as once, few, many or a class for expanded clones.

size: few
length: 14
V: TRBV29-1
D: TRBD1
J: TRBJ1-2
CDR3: CSVPGQGEVYGYTF
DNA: TGCAGCGTCCCGGGACAGGGGGAGGTCTATGGCTACACCTTC

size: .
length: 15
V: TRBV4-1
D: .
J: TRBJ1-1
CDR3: CASSQVPSLNTEAFF
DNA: TGCGCCAGCAGCCAAGTTCCCAGCTTGAACACTGAAGCTTTCTTT

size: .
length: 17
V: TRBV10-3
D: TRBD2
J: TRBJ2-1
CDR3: CATIGLAGGSSYNEQFF
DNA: TGTGCCACCATCGGACTAGCGGGGGGGAGCTCCTACAATGAGCAGTTCTTC

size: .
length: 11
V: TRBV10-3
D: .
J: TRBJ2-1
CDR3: CAISESVEQFF
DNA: TGTGCCATCAGTGAGTCCGTGGAGCAGTTCTTC

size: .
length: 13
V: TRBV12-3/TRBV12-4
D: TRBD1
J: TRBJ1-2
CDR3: CASSLRRGRGYTF
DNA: TGTGCCAGCAGTTTACGGAGGGGGCGCGGCTACACCTTC

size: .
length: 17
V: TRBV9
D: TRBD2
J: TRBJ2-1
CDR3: CASSVAVGTSGGPEQFF
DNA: TGTGCCAGCAGCGTAGCGGTGGGGACTAGCGGGGGGCCCGAGCAGTTCTTC

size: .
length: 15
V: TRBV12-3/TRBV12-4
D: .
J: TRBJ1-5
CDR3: CASSLEGTLNQPQHF
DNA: TGTGCCAGCAGTTTAGAGGGGACACTCAATCAGCCCCAGCATTTT

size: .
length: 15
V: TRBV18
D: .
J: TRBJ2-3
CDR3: CASSPRQESTDTQYF
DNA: TGTGCCAGCTCACCACGGCAGGAAAGCACAGATACGCAGTATTTT

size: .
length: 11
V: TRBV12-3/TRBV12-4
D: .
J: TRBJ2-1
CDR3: CASSFKGKQFF
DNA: TGTGCCAGCAGTTTTAAAGGAAAGCAGTTCTTC

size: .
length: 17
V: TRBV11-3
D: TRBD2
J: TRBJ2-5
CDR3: CASSRRLAGEVLETQYF
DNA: TGTGCCAGCAGCCGAAGACTAGCGGGAGAGGTTCTTGAGACCCAGTACTTC

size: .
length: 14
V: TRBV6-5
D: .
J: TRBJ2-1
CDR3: CASSYSLGAGEQFF
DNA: TGTGCCAGCAGTTACTCGTTGGGGGCCGGGGAGCAGTTCTTC

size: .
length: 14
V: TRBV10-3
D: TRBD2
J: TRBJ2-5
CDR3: CAIGEGRGEETQYF
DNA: TGTGCCATCGGAGAGGGACGGGGGGAAGAGACCCAGTACTTC

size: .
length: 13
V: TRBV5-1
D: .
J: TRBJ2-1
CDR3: CASSKGTDNEQFF
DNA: TGCGCCAGCAGCAAGGGGACGGACAATGAGCAGTTCTTC

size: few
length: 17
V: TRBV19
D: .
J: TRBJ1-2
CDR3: CASTLLGRGRTSYGYTF
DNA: TGTGCCAGTACCCTACTGGGCAGGGGCCGTACTTCCTATGGCTACACCTTC

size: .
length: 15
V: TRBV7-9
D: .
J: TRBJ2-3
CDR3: CASSSQQGGTDTQYF
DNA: TGTGCCAGCAGCTCCCAGCAGGGGGGGACAGATACGCAGTATTTT

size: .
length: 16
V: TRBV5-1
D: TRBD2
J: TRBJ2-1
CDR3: CASSLSGIGDQETQFF
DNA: TGCGCCAGCAGCTTAAGCGGGATTGGGGACCAAGAGACCCAGTTCTTC

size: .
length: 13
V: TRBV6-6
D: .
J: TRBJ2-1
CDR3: CASSYLLYNEQFF
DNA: TGTGCCAGCAGTTACCTCCTATACAATGAGCAGTTCTTC

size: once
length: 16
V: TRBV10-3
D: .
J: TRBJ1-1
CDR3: CAISEGIAFMNTEAFF
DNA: TGTGCCATCAGTGAGGGGATCGCATTCATGAACACTGAAGCTTTCTTT

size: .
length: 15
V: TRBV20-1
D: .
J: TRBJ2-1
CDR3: CSARNARLSYNEQFF
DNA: TGCAGTGCTAGGAATGCGCGACTCTCCTACAATGAGCAGTTCTTC